The 9 T cell receptor beta chains presented below share a single source sample, sequenced in a study of post-analysis software for immune sequencing data. Study-wide points: Higher frequency in patients than in controls was seen for several TRBV segments, with TRBV5-6, TRBV5-1 and TRBV20-1 among them.

For these receptors, no antigen is known. Researchers reported that TCR beta cDNA libraries carried unique molecular identifiers. TCRdb re-derived calls from the PCR reads in MiXCR, one entry per CDR3 protein. The table includes 350,000 to 500,000 distinct CDR3 sequences, 39% detected once. The sequencing input was blood. These receptors originate from a girl aged 2 to 10 with multiple sclerosis.

The chain uses TRBV29-1 and TRBJ1-1; a weak D match, TRBD1 (5 bases). The V gene lost 1 base and the J gene lost 0 bases, with 6 bases spanning the gap. This CDR3 is 13 amino acids long. From germline, CDR1 is SQVTM and CDR2 ANQGSEA. CDR3 amino acids: CSVEGTLNTEAFF. DNA for the CDR3: TGCAGCGTTGAAGGGACACTGAACACTGAAGCTTTCTTT.

This clonotype has ten or more counts. The J gene is TRBJ2-7, the V gene TRBV4-2; TRBD2 agrees at 8 bases. V trimming: 5 bases; J trimming: 3 bases; junction bases outside the gene matches: 18. CDR1 is LGHNA, CDR2 YNFKEQ, per germline. This CDR3 has 18 residues. This CDR3 reads CASSTAPSGGHRIYEQYF. The DNA of the CDR3 is TGTGCCAGCAGCACCGCCCCTTCGGGGGGGCACAGAATCTACGAGCAGTACTTC.

There are a few counts of this clonotype. The rearrangement links TRBV29-1 to TRBJ2-1; D may match TRBD1 or TRBD2 (5 bases each). The CDR3 contains 13 residues. Germline V gives CDR1 SQVTM, CDR2 ANQGSEA. V gave up 7 bases and J gave up 11 bases, with 21 bases separating them. The DNA for the CDR3 is TGCAGCGCCCCTACCAGGGCCGGCGGGCAGCAGTTCTTC. This sequence encodes CSAPTRAGGQQFF.

The V and J genes are TRBV5-1 and TRBJ1-6; 8 nucleotides agree with TRBD1. Per germline, CDR1 SGHRS and CDR2 YFSETQ. There are 15 residues in the CDR3. J gave up 10 bases and V 3 bases, and 9 bases lay outside the gene matches. For the CDR3, the DNA is TGCGCCAGCAGCTGGACGACAGGGGTTTTGTCACCCCTCCACTTT. Translating gives CASSWTTGVLSPLHF.

This clonotype came up a few times. The chain combines TRBV9 with TRBJ2-5; possible D gene TRBD1, 5 bases. The CDR3 has 14 residues. Trimming shortened V by 0 bases and J by 3 bases, and 9 bases separated the two germline ends. CDR1 is SGDLS, CDR2 YYNGEE, per germline. The CDR3 nucleotides are TGTGCCAGCAGCGTAGCCGACAGCAAAGAGACCCAGTACTTC. Encoded protein: CASSVADSKETQYF.

This clonotype turned up a few times. The V and J genes are TRBV5-6 and TRBJ2-5; a weak D match, TRBD2 (5 bases). The germline gives CDR1 SGHDT, CDR2 YYEEEE. Trimming removed 3 bases at V and 5 bases at J, with 20 bases between. The CDR3 is 16 amino acids. The CDR3 is CASSSGLKIVEETQYF. The CDR3 DNA is TGTGCCAGCAGCTCCGGACTCAAGATTGTAGAGGAGACCCAGTACTTC.

The V call is TRBV6-2 or TRBV6-3, the J call TRBJ2-7; 10 bases are a match to TRBD2. The CDR3 covers 16 residues. Germline V gives CDR1 MNHEY, CDR2 SVGEGT. Unmatched junction bases numbered 7, after V lost 4 bases and J lost 1 base. This CDR3 reads CASSLSLAGESYEQYF. Here the CDR3 DNA reads TGTGCCAGCAGTTTGTCTCTAGCGGGAGAGTCCTACGAGCAGTACTTC.

This chain uses TRBV7-2 with TRBJ2-5; D gene uncertain. TRBJ2-7 matches the DNA end more closely, so the J call is doubtful. Germline values: CDR1 SGHTA, CDR2 FQGNSA. The CDR3 contains 11 residues. The CDR3 region has the DNA TGTGCCAGCAGATACTATTACGAGCAGTACTTC. Amino acids: CASRYYYEQYF.

The genes are TRBV11-2 and TRBJ2-3; 7 positions agree with TRBD2. CDR3 length: 17 residues. Germline-derived CDR1 and CDR2 are SGHAT and FQNNGV. The trim removed 4 bases at V and 3 bases at J, leaving 13 bases unmatched. The CDR3 sequence is CASSSVGSGDRTDTQYF. Here the CDR3 DNA reads TGTGCCAGCAGCTCCGTAGGGAGCGGGGATCGTACAGATACGCAGTATTTT.